The next 21 T cell receptor beta chains were all read from a single sample in a study of cytomegalovirus exposure and HLA in healthy donors. The repertoire was sequenced with immunoSEQ multiplex PCR; TCRdb's copy has only in-frame clones and lacks some. The data hold roughly 200,000 clones, with 65% to 85% observed a single time. Material: PBMCs. Receptors were obtained from a woman aged 18-35 years in good health and CMV-seropositive.

This clone was counted once. This chain links TRBV9 with TRBJ1-1; D is unresolved. The CDR3 length is 14 residues. The V end was cut by 1 base, the J end by 1 base, with 8 bases between. CDR1 and CDR2 (germline): SGDLS, YYNGEE. The CDR3 region is CASSVIAKNTEAFF. DNA of the CDR3: TGTGCCAGCAGCGTAATAGCAAAGAACACTGAAGCTTTCTTT.

CDR3 nucleotide sequence: TGTGCCAGCAGCTTAGGGGCAGGGGGCACTGAAGCTTTCTTT. Translated: CASSLGAGGTEAFF. This sequence joins TRBV7-8 and TRBJ1-1; 7 positions agree with TRBD1. V lost 1 base to trimming and J lost 4 bases; unmatched junction nucleotides: 3. Germline V gene data show CDR1 as SGHVS and CDR2 as FQNEAQ. The CDR3 sequence is 14 residues long. Full variable domain (rest looked up from reference TRBV7-8 and TRBJ1-1): GAGVSQSPRYKVAKRGQDVALRCDPISGHVSLFWYQQALGQGPEFLTYFQNEAQLDKSGLPSDRFFAERPEGSVSTLKIQRTQQEDSAVYLCASSLGAGGTEAFFGQGTRLTVV.

The chain uses TRBV11-2 and TRBJ2-5; 9 bases align to TRBD2. V shed 0 bases, J shed 5 bases, and the junction held 7 bases outside the gene matches. Germline V CDR1 and CDR2: SGHAT, FQNNGV. The CDR3 is 16 residues long. CDR3 DNA: TGTGCCAGCAGCTTAGATCGGCGGGGGGGTTGGGAGACCCAGTACTTC. This translates into CASSLDRRGGWETQYF. Full variable domain (rest looked up from reference TRBV11-2 and TRBJ2-5): EAGVAQSPRYKIIEKRQSVAFWCNPISGHATLYWYQQILGQGPKLLIQFQNNGVVDDSQLPKDRFSAERLKGVDSTLKIQPAKLEDSAVYLCASSLDRRGGWETQYFGPGTRLLVL.

The chain links TRBV7-2 to TRBJ1-2, with D unclear. Germline loops: CDR1 SGHTA, CDR2 FQGNSA. This CDR3 is 12 amino acids long. V was cut by 5 bases and J by 4 bases, with 8 bases left in between. DNA for the CDR3: TGTGCCAGCAGCCCAGACACCTATGGCTACACCTTC. Its protein is CASSPDTYGYTF.

This chain joins TRBV6-6 and TRBJ2-3, with TRBD2 identical over 7 bases. Germline CDR1 reads MNHNY; CDR2 reads SVGAGI (reference sequence). The ends lost 8 bases at V and 4 bases at J; junction bases unmatched: 9. This CDR3 is built from 14 residues. This CDR3 reads CASSRSGAPDTQYF. In nucleotides, the CDR3 is TGTGCCAGCTCCCGGAGCGGGGCCCCAGATACGCAGTATTTT.

This clone was recorded only once. This chain connects TRBV19 to TRBJ1-1; D ambiguous. The CDR3 sequence is 13 residues long. V lost 5 bases, J lost 0 bases, and 7 bases lay in between. CDR1 is LNHDA and CDR2 is SQIVND in the germline V gene (reference sequence). This CDR3 reads CASSLVMNTEAFF. In nucleotides, the CDR3 is TGTGCCAGTAGTTTAGTTATGAACACTGAAGCTTTCTTT.

The CDR3 sequence is CASSVFRGYEQYF. CDR3 nucleotide sequence: TGTGCCAGCAGTGTGTTTAGGGGATACGAGCAGTACTTC. V is TRBV27 and J is TRBJ2-7, with a possible D match to TRBD1 (5 bases). Trimming removed 5 bases at V and 4 bases at J, with 12 bases between. The CDR3 loop spans 13 amino acids. In germline, CDR1 is MNHEY, CDR2 SMNVEV (reference sequence).

The chain carries TRBV6-5 and TRBJ2-7; 8 bases align to TRBD2. Germline V lookup: CDR1 MNHEY, CDR2 SVGAGI. The CDR3 spans 15 residues. J was trimmed by 2 bases and V by 6 bases; bases with no gene match: 9. DNA for the CDR3: TGTGCCAGCAGCCCGCAGGGAGCGGGGGCCTACGAGCAGTACTTC. Encoded protein: CASSPQGAGAYEQYF.

V usage is TRBV6-5 and J usage is TRBJ1-5, with 8 bases identical to TRBD1. CDR3 length: 16 residues. J was trimmed by 6 bases and V by 2 bases; bases with no gene match: 9. Germline CDR1 MNHEY, CDR2 SVGAGI. The CDR3 spells CASSYVSGTGFQPQHF. Written as DNA, the CDR3 is TGTGCCAGCAGTTACGTCTCCGGGACAGGATTTCAGCCCCAGCATTTT.

This chain links TRBV9 with TRBJ1-2; TRBD1 agrees at 7 bases. CDR3 size: 14 residues. Looked up from germline, CDR1 is SGDLS and CDR2 is YYNGEE. V shed 5 bases and J 1 base; nucleotides not matched to a gene: 5. The CDR3 sequence is CASRAGTDNYGYTF. The CDR3 bases are TGTGCCAGCAGGGCCGGGACAGATAACTATGGCTACACCTTC.

J is TRBJ1-2 and V is TRBV27; 8 positions match TRBD1. Trimming removed 5 bases from V and 7 bases from J; junction bases left unmatched: 9. The germline CDR1 and CDR2 sequences are MNHEY and SMNVEV (reference sequence). CDR3 size: 14 residues. The CDR3 region has the DNA TGTGCCAGCAGTGCAGGCAGGGGGCTGTCTGGCTACACCTTC. Residues: CASSAGRGLSGYTF.

The V call is TRBV7-9, the J call TRBJ1-2; no definite D call. Germline-derived CDR1 and CDR2 are SEHNR and FQNEAQ (reference sequence). There are 14 residues in the CDR3. Trimming cost V 4 bases and J 4 bases, with 13 bases left between them. The CDR3 protein is CASSSTVAGYGYTF. The DNA of the CDR3 is TGTGCCAGCAGCTCGACCGTGGCGGGCTATGGCTACACCTTC. Combining the CDR3 with reference TRBV7-9 and TRBJ1-2 gives the whole variable domain DTGVSQNPRHKITKRGQNVTFRCDPISEHNRLYWYRQTLGQGPEFLTYFQNEAQLEKSRLLSDRFSAERPKGSFSTLEIQRTEQGDSAMYLCASSSTVAGYGYTFGSGTRLTVV.

This chain links TRBV7-2 with TRBJ2-7; 11 bases match TRBD2. V was pared by 1 base and J by 0 bases, with 5 bases of the junction left unmatched. Per the germline V gene, CDR1 is SGHTA and CDR2 is FQGNSA. The CDR3 length is 17 residues. The CDR3 loop is CASSLVLAGGSSYEQYF. The CDR3 nucleotides are TGTGCCAGCAGCTTAGTATTAGCGGGGGGGAGCTCCTACGAGCAGTACTTC.

This chain's CDR3 is CASSATAGGENNEQYF. DNA for the CDR3: TGTGCCAGCAGCGCCACGGCCGGGGGGGAGAACAACGAGCAGTACTTC. This rearrangement joins TRBV5-4 to TRBJ2-7; the match to TRBD2 covers 8 bases. V lost 4 bases to trimming and J lost 5 bases; unmatched junction nucleotides: 14. The CDR3 length is 16 residues. CDR1 SGHNT and CDR2 YYREEE come from the germline V gene (reference sequence).

The CDR3: CASSQTSGLAYEQYF. The CDR3 DNA reads TGTGCCAGCAGCCAGACTAGCGGGTTGGCCTACGAGCAGTACTTC. This sequence joins TRBV7-8 and TRBJ2-7; 10 nucleotides line up with TRBD2. This CDR3 has 15 residues. V was clipped by 5 bases and J by 2 bases; unmatched bases: 6. CDR1 and CDR2 (germline): SGHVS, FQNEAQ.

In its sample, this clone was seen once. This chain uses TRBV2 with TRBJ1-4, with D possibly being TRBD1 (6 bases). Germline assignment: CDR1 SNHLY and CDR2 FYNNEI. The CDR3 has 15 amino acids. Trimming left V 8 bases short and J 0 bases short, with 13 bases between. The CDR3 here is CASHHRVATNEKLFF. The CDR3 bases are TGTGCCAGCCACCACAGGGTGGCAACTAATGAAAAACTGTTTTTT.

The chain employs TRBV7-3 and TRBJ1-6; D is possibly TRBD1 (5 bases). V lost 0 bases and J 8 bases, leaving 8 bases between the germline ends. This CDR3 contains 14 residues. Germline-derived CDR1 and CDR2 are SGHTA and FQGTGA. This chain's CDR3 is CASSLTSGDSPLHF. The CDR3, as DNA: TGTGCCAGCAGCTTAACGTCGGGGGATTCACCCCTCCACTTT.

V usage is TRBV5-6 and J usage is TRBJ1-5; 10 bases map to TRBD1. The CDR3 totals 15 residues. With V trimmed by 4 bases and J by 8 bases, 9 bases remained unmatched. The germline V gene encodes CDR1 SGHDT and CDR2 YYEEEE. This chain's CDR3 is CASSSYGQGGEPQHF. DNA for the CDR3: TGTGCCAGCAGCAGCTATGGACAGGGGGGGGAGCCCCAGCATTTT.

Remarks on this clone: The same CDR3 also results from other DNA sequences found in this sample. The V gene is TRBV29-1, the J gene TRBJ1-1, with D maybe TRBD1 (5 bases). Germline V gives CDR1 SQVTM, CDR2 ANQGSEA. The CDR3 is made up of 13 amino acids. V was pared by 3 bases and J by 5 bases, with 13 bases between. The CDR3 coding sequence is TGCAGCGTTGATCAAGGGGCGGGGACTGAAGCTTTCTTT. It specifies CSVDQGAGTEAFF.

This chain links TRBV27 with TRBJ1-5; D is ambiguous. Germline lookup yields CDR1 MNHEY and CDR2 SMNVEV (reference sequence). The CDR3 is 14 amino acids. Trimming stripped 6 bases from V and 0 bases from J, with 9 bases between. This chain's CDR3 is CASRQANSNQPQHF. The CDR3 DNA follows: TGTGCCAGCAGGCAGGCTAATAGCAATCAGCCCCAGCATTTT.

The rearrangement uses TRBV7-9 and TRBJ1-1; tentative D call: TRBD1 (5 bases). The V and J ends lost 4 bases and 3 bases respectively, with 12 bases between them. The CDR3 loop spans 14 amino acids. CDR1 is SEHNR, CDR2 FQNEAQ, per germline (reference sequence). The CDR3 sequence is CASSSTGGYTEAFF. The CDR3 DNA reads as TGTGCCAGCAGCTCTACCGGGGGGTACACTGAAGCTTTCTTT.